The sequence of this T cell receptor (beta chain) was determined in a study of shared clonotypes between healthy human individuals. General study results and limits: Sampling involved blood alone; tissue repertoires likely differ.

Sequenced by immunoSEQ multiplex PCR; TCRdb stores in-frame clones only, minus some. The sample lists some 500,000 clones; 90% to 96% were seen once. All donors were healthy HIV-negative adults lacking recent acute infections or vaccinations. Both subsets, CD45RA+ naive and CD45RA-negative memory, were split from the CD4+ cells. This CDR3 has 13 amino acids. V gave up 8 bases and J gave up 0 bases; unmatched junction bases: 2. Germline V gene lookup returns CDR1 SGHTA and CDR2 FQGNSA. Comment on this clone: What it binds is unknown.

The V gene is TRBV7-2, the J gene TRBJ2-3; 7 bases are a match to TRBD2. This TCR was sampled from a woman aged 25 to 39 in good health. The material sequenced was naive CD4+ T cells sorted from blood. Subset described: CD45RA+ positively selected. The CDR3 DNA reads as TGTGCCAGCCGGACTAGGAGCACAGATACGCAGTATTTT. Translating gives CASRTRSTDTQYF. Drawing the rest from reference TRBV7-2 and TRBJ2-3, the complete variable domain is GAGVSQSPSNKVTEKGKDVELRCDPISGHTALYWYRQSLGQGLEFLIYFQGNSAPDKSGLPSDRFSAERTGGSVSTLTIQRTQQEDSAVYLCASRTRSTDTQYFGPGTRLTVL.